Following are 19 T cell receptor beta chains from one sample sequenced in a study of T-cell reconstitution after alpha-beta-depleted transplantation in children. Unique molecular identifiers were incorporated when the TCRbeta library was constructed. Via MiXCR, TCRdb re-called the PCR reads, giving one row per CDR3 protein. The sample yields around 370,000 distinct CDR3 sequences, approximately 10% seen once. The specimen comprised PBMCs from the stem cell graft donor, sampled from the stem cell graft. Source of these receptors: a human donor who donated a stem cell graft to a child with acute lymphoblastic leukemia.

This clonotype has a handful of counts. V is TRBV25-1 and J is TRBJ2-7; the D is unclear. CDR1 and CDR2 from the germline V gene are MGHDK and SYGVNS. This CDR3 contains 12 residues. Deletions cut 8 bases from V and 2 bases from J, with 10 bases between. The CDR3 is CASGNWAYEQYF. The CDR3 coding sequence is TGTGCCAGCGGAAATTGGGCCTACGAGCAGTACTTC.

This clonotype was counted at least ten times. The V call is TRBV5-1, the J call TRBJ1-1; D not resolved. Trimming removed 6 bases from V and 1 base from J, with 13 bases in between. Germline values: CDR1 SGHRS, CDR2 YFSETQ. The CDR3 covers 14 residues. CDR3 sequence: CASTLEHTNTEAFF. In DNA, the CDR3 is TGCGCCAGCACCCTGGAACATACGAACACTGAAGCTTTCTTT.

A note on this clonotype: This sequence may be a read error, since a much larger clone differs from it by one base. The chain carries TRBV7-2 and TRBJ2-1, with unresolved D. Germline V lookup: CDR1 SGHTA, CDR2 FQGNSA. Trimming stripped 1 base from V and 11 bases from J, with 9 bases between. This CDR3 has 12 residues. The CDR3 here is CASSLGSEQQFF. Here the CDR3 DNA reads TGTGCCAGCAGCTTAGGGAGCGAGCAGCAGTTCTTC. The full variable domain, in which reference TRBV7-2 and TRBJ2-1 provide the parts outside the CDR3, is GAGVSQSPSNKVTEKGKDVELRCDPISGHTALYWYRQSLGQGLEFLIYFQGNSAPDKSGLPSDRFSAERTGGSVSTLTIQRTQQEDSAVYLCASSLGSEQQFFGPGTRLTVL.

The chain combines TRBV4-1 with TRBJ2-2, with TRBD2 matching over 7 bases. CDR3 length: 17 amino acids. The germline gives CDR1 MGHRA, CDR2 YSYEKL. Trimming at V came to 0 bases and at J to 3 bases, leaving 7 bases not matched to a gene. CDR3 nucleotide sequence: TGCGCCAGCAGCCAAGATAACGAGCGGGGTTACACCGGGGAGCTGTTTTTT. This translates into CASSQDNERGYTGELFF.

This chain connects TRBV5-6 to TRBJ2-2; 8 bases map to TRBD2. Per the germline V gene, CDR1 is SGHDT and CDR2 is YYEEEE. V lost 4 bases, J lost 3 bases, and 8 bases stayed unmatched. The CDR3 covers 16 residues. The CDR3 DNA follows: TGTGCCAGCAGCCCGAAGGGCGGGAGGTACACCGGGGAGCTGTTTTTT. The encoded protein is CASSPKGGRYTGELFF.

The chain joins TRBV5-1 to TRBJ2-1; possible D gene TRBD1, 5 bases. The V gene lost 4 bases and the J gene lost 8 bases, with 19 bases spanning the gap. This CDR3 comprises 15 residues. CDR1 is SGHRS, CDR2 YFSETQ, per germline. The chain's CDR3 is CASSPRVVGIYEQFF. In DNA, the CDR3 is TGCGCCAGCAGCCCCAGGGTGGTGGGTATTTATGAGCAGTTCTTC.

This clonotype was found many times. The rearrangement joins TRBV20-1 to TRBJ2-1; 7 bases align to TRBD2. The CDR3 extends over 14 amino acids. Trimming removed 6 bases from V and 0 bases from J; junction bases left unmatched: 5. From germline, CDR1 is DFQATT and CDR2 SNEGSKA (reference sequence). CDR3 amino acids: CSAGASGSYNEQFF. Written as DNA, the CDR3 is TGCAGTGCAGGGGCTAGCGGCTCCTACAATGAGCAGTTCTTC.

This chain links TRBV7-2 with TRBJ2-1, with TRBD2 as a possible D gene (5 bases). This CDR3 is 14 amino acids long. The germline V gene has CDR1 SGHTA and CDR2 FQGNSA. V was clipped by 5 bases and J by 6 bases, with 14 bases between them. The CDR3 protein is CASSQQAVGNEQFF. The CDR3, as DNA: TGTGCCAGCAGCCAACAAGCGGTGGGCAATGAGCAGTTCTTC.

This clonotype was seen a few times. The rearrangement links TRBV12-3 or TRBV12-4 to TRBJ2-5; D not certain. This CDR3 region has 17 residues. Trimming cost V 2 bases and J 1 base, with 17 bases left between them. The CDR3 sequence is CASSLRGLAAAQETQYF. CDR3 coding DNA: TGTGCCAGCAGTTTAAGAGGATTGGCGGCAGCCCAAGAGACCCAGTACTTC.

The chain employs TRBV7-8 and TRBJ2-2, with a possible D match to TRBD1 (6 bases). Trimming removed 3 bases from V and 7 bases from J, with 12 bases in between. CDR1 and CDR2 (germline): SGHVS, FQNEAQ. This CDR3 has 14 residues. CDR3 bases: TGTGCCAGCAGCTTTCAGGGGCTAGGCGGGGAGCTGTTTTTT. Protein: CASSFQGLGGELFF.

This clonotype has more than one count but fewer than ten. The chain uses TRBV7-2 and TRBJ2-1; TRBD2 matches 8 bases. The trim removed 4 bases at V and 4 bases at J, leaving 9 bases unmatched. The CDR3 is 16 amino acids. CDR1 is SGHTA, CDR2 FQGNSA, per germline. CDR3: CASSSQAGEHYNEQFF. CDR3 coding DNA: TGTGCCAGCAGCTCCCAAGCGGGAGAGCATTACAATGAGCAGTTCTTC.

In its sample, this clonotype was seen a few times. V is TRBV12-3 or TRBV12-4 and J is TRBJ2-1, with TRBD2 matching 12 bases. CDR3 length: 16 amino acids. The J segment lost 4 bases and the V segment lost 4 bases, leaving 5 bases of the junction unmatched. CDR3 in DNA: TGTGCCAGCAGTTCCCGGACTAGCGGGGCGTACAATGAGCAGTTCTTC. Its protein product is CASSSRTSGAYNEQFF.

This clonotype was seen at least ten times. The J gene is TRBJ2-7, the V gene TRBV5-1; D ambiguous. With 0 bases removed from V and 5 bases from J, the gap between germline ends came to 6 bases. CDR1 and CDR2 from the germline V gene are SGHRS and YFSETQ. The CDR3 is 12 amino acids. The CDR3 spells CASSLGLDEQYF. CDR3 DNA sequence: TGCGCCAGCAGCTTGGGGTTGGACGAGCAGTACTTC.

This clonotype was recorded a few times. The chain recombines TRBV27 with TRBJ2-1; tentatively, D is TRBD2 (5 bases). The CDR3 covers 17 residues. Germline lookup yields CDR1 MNHEY and CDR2 SMNVEV (reference sequence). Trimming removed 2 bases from V and 6 bases from J, with 20 bases in between. The chain's CDR3 is CASSLRLGHGVINEQFF. DNA of the CDR3: TGTGCCAGCAGTTTACGCCTAGGCCACGGGGTCATCAATGAGCAGTTCTTC.

The J gene is TRBJ2-7, the V gene TRBV27, with 10 positions matching TRBD2. This CDR3 is built from 14 residues. J gave up 4 bases and V 3 bases, and 3 bases lay outside the gene matches. Germline V gene data show CDR1 as MNHEY and CDR2 as SMNVEV (reference sequence). CDR3 in amino acids: CASSFGLADYEQYF. In DNA, the CDR3 is TGTGCCAGCAGTTTTGGACTAGCGGATTACGAGCAGTACTTC.

This clonotype was counted at least ten times. V is TRBV7-3 and J is TRBJ2-2; D gene uncertain. V gave up 1 base and J gave up 2 bases, with 14 bases separating them. Per the germline V gene, CDR1 is SGHTA and CDR2 is FQGTGA. This CDR3 has 17 amino acids. The CDR3 loop reads CASSLIPIRLNTGELFF. CDR3 DNA sequence: TGTGCCAGCAGCTTAATCCCCATCCGCCTAAACACCGGGGAGCTGTTTTTT.

This clonotype appeared many times. The chain employs TRBV20-1 and TRBJ2-2, with unresolved D. In germline, CDR1 is DFQATT, CDR2 SNEGSKA (reference sequence). There are 13 residues in the CDR3. Trimming stripped 7 bases from V and 1 base from J, with 10 bases between. The CDR3 nucleotides are TGCAGTGTTCCGAGACGGAACACCGGGGAGCTGTTTTTT. Its translation: CSVPRRNTGELFF.

In this sample, this clonotype turned up many times. The rearrangement links TRBV20-1 to TRBJ2-7, with 8 positions matching TRBD1. This CDR3 has 12 residues. Germline assignment: CDR1 DFQATT and CDR2 SNEGSKA (reference sequence). The CDR3 DNA is TGCAGCCCCCTGACAGGGGACTACGAGCAGTACTTC. It is translated as CSPLTGDYEQYF.

The rearrangement uses TRBV15 and TRBJ2-1; D is ambiguous. CDR1 is LNHNV and CDR2 is YYDKDF in the germline V gene (reference sequence). CDR3 length: 11 amino acids. Between the trimmed V and J ends, which lost 3 bases and 4 bases, there was a span of 1 base. CDR3 sequence reads: CATSSYNEQFF. DNA of the CDR3: TGTGCCACCAGCAGTTACAATGAGCAGTTCTTC.